The clone carrying this TCR beta chain showed up many times. What it recognizes is unknown. The record originates from a study of T cell repertoires in cytomegalovirus infection. TCRdb fed the reads into MiXCR, producing one record per CDR3 protein. The sample holds approximately 50,000 distinct CDR3 sequences; around 18% are singletons and the top ten take 60% to 65%. Germline V CDR1 and CDR2: SGHTA, FQGNSA. The CDR3 has 15 amino acids. V lost 7 bases to trimming and J lost 1 base; unmatched junction nucleotides: 6. The sequence derives from a human donor in good health (CMV status not recorded). Some clones in this sample may be carry-over from other donors' samples. The chain has TRBV7-2 and TRBJ2-5; TRBD1 aligns across 10 bases. Sample: CD8+ T cells from cultured PBMCs, taken from culture after CMV antigen stimulation. Written as DNA, the CDR3 is TGTGCCAGCACGGGACAGGGGTTATTCCAAGAGACCCAGTACTTC. Translation: CASTGQGLFQETQYF.